Following are 10 T cell receptor beta chains from one sample sequenced in a study of T-cell reconstitution after alpha-beta-depleted transplantation in children (dated by TCRdb to 2015 to 2016). Receptor libraries were prepared by PCR. Sequencer: Illumina HiSeq 2500. TCR libraries were prepared with molecular barcoding, using unique molecular identifiers to normalize TCRbeta repertoire quantification. In-frame beta chains were kept once TCRdb had trimmed the public reads at Q25 with fastp and called clones with MiXCR. Duplicate CDR3 protein sequences are folded into a single record with the most common DNA and genes. The table for this sample lists hundreds of thousands of distinct CDR3 sequences; roughly a tenth of them were counted only once. The ten top clones hold roughly 4% of the sample. Sequences were derived from PBMCs from the stem cell graft donor, sampled from the stem cell graft. The receptor source for this set is a human donor who donated a stem cell graft to a child with acute myeloid leukemia.

This clonotype was found a few times. CDR3: CASSLDPFMNTEAFF. In nucleotides, the CDR3 is TGCGCCAGCAGCTTGGACCCATTTATGAACACTGAAGCTTTCTTT. The chain has TRBV5-1 and TRBJ1-1; D unclear. With 0 bases removed from V and 0 bases from J, the gap between germline ends came to 9 bases. Germline V lookup: CDR1 SGHRS, CDR2 YFSETQ. CDR3 length equals 15 residues.

The V call is TRBV7-9, the J call TRBJ1-1, with 9 bases lining up with TRBD1. With V trimmed by 2 bases and J by 0 bases, 4 bases remained unmatched. Germline lookup yields CDR1 SEHNR and CDR2 FQNEAQ (reference sequence). This CDR3 contains 16 residues. Here the CDR3 DNA reads TGTGCCAGCAGCTTAAGGGGGACAGGGATGAACACTGAAGCTTTCTTT. Protein product: CASSLRGTGMNTEAFF.

This clonotype has just a few counts. This rearrangement joins TRBV3-1 to TRBJ2-5, with D tentatively TRBD2 (7 bases). Germline CDR1 and CDR2: LGHDT and YNNKEL (reference sequence). Deletions cut 0 bases from V and 0 bases from J, with 17 bases between. The CDR3 sequence is 18 residues long. The CDR3 protein is CASSQERKGGSYQETQYF. The CDR3 region has the DNA TGTGCCAGCAGCCAAGAACGCAAGGGGGGGTCGTACCAAGAGACCCAGTACTTC.

This clonotype was counted only a few times. This rearrangement joins TRBV2 to TRBJ2-1, with TRBD1 matching 7 bases. The V gene end was trimmed by 6 bases and the J gene end by 4 bases; junction bases not matched to a gene: 6. This CDR3 has 14 amino acids. Germline-derived CDR1 and CDR2 are SNHLY and FYNNEI. CDR3 in amino acids: CASSPGQNYNEQFF. The CDR3 DNA follows: TGTGCCAGCAGCCCGGGACAGAATTACAATGAGCAGTTCTTC.

The table lists this clonotype with a few counts. The CDR3 bases are TGTGCCAGCAGCTTGGAGAACTCCAGACACACTGAAGCTTTCTTT. Protein: CASSLENSRHTEAFF. V usage is TRBV5-5 and J usage is TRBJ1-1; D gene ambiguous. This CDR3 is built from 15 residues. Germline CDR1 SGHKS, CDR2 YYEKEE (reference sequence). V dropped 0 bases and J dropped 3 bases, with 12 bases sitting between them. Full variable domain (outside the CDR3, taken from reference TRBV5-5 and TRBJ1-1): DAGVTQSPTHLIKTRGQQVTLRCSPISGHKSVSWYQQVLGQGPQFIFQYYEKEERGRGNFPDRFSARQFPNYSSELNVNALLLGDSALYLCASSLENSRHTEAFFGQGTRLTVV.

This clonotype was observed many times. The chain links TRBV12-3 or TRBV12-4 to TRBJ2-2; D may be TRBD2 (6 bases). The CDR3 length is 15 residues. The V gene lost 7 bases and the J gene lost 1 base, with 13 bases spanning the gap. CDR3 sequence: CASTLGTLNTGELFF. As DNA, the CDR3 is TGTGCCAGCACCCTTGGGACTCTGAACACCGGGGAGCTGTTTTTT.

This clonotype was counted many times. This chain uses TRBV7-8 with TRBJ2-7; TRBD2 is a possible D gene (5 bases). Germline lookup yields CDR1 SGHVS and CDR2 FQNEAQ. V gave up 8 bases and J gave up 6 bases, with 17 bases separating them. The CDR3 extends over 13 amino acids. The CDR3 sequence is CASSLVSGGEQYF. DNA for the CDR3: TGTGCCAGCTCACTAGTTTCGGGTGGCGAGCAGTACTTC.

Concerning this clonotype itself: One junction end disagrees with the germline gene, perhaps due to a read error. The V call is TRBV3-1, the J call TRBJ2-6, with D possibly TRBD1 on 5 matching bases. The CDR3 loop spans 18 amino acids. CDR1 and CDR2 from the germline V gene are LGHDT and YNNKEL (reference sequence). Here the CDR3 reads CACSYLKGASSGANVLTF. CDR3 coding DNA: TGTGCCTGCAGTTATTTGAAAGGGGCCTCATCTGGGGCCAACGTCCTGACTTTC. The complete variable domain, with remaining parts taken from reference TRBV3-1 and TRBJ2-6, reads DTAVSQTPKYLVTQMGNDKSIKCEQNLGHDTMYWYKQDSKKFLKIMFSYNNKELIINETVPNRFSPKSPDKAHLNLHINSLELGDSAVYFCACSYLKGASSGANVLTFGAGSRLTVL.

V gene TRBV24-1 combines with J gene TRBJ2-5; TRBD2 agrees at 7 bases. CDR1 KGHDR and CDR2 SFDVKD come from the germline V gene. The CDR3 consists of 16 residues. V shed 0 bases, J shed 5 bases, and the junction held 8 bases outside the gene matches. The CDR3 coding sequence is TGTGCCACCAGTGATTTGGACGCTAGCGGCAGGGAGACCCAGTACTTC. This sequence encodes CATSDLDASGRETQYF.

The V gene is TRBV15, the J gene TRBJ1-2, with 8 nucleotides matching TRBD1. V lost 5 bases and J lost 6; bases outside the gene matches: 8. CDR1 LNHNV and CDR2 YYDKDF come from the germline V gene (reference sequence). The CDR3 extends over 14 amino acids. The CDR3 DNA sequence: TGTGCCACCAGCTTCCAACCGACAGGGGATGGCTACACCTTC. Its protein is CATSFQPTGDGYTF.